These T cell receptor beta chains were read from a single sample in a study of control samples from healthy donors and cancer patients. The table came from immunoSEQ multiplex PCR; TCRdb's copy has only in-frame clones and leaves some out. The data contain 130,000 to 150,000 clones, more than 85% of them singletons. Material for sequencing was blood. All receptors derive from a man aged 30 to 39 in good health. The CDR3 runs from the conserved cysteine through the conserved F or W. Each record gives: clone size, D gene, V gene, J gene, CDR3 protein, CDR3 DNA. D genes are given only for firm matches. Size is stated for part of the rows, as once, few or many counts, or as a class when the clone is expanded.

>-|-|TRBV24-1|TRBJ2-7
CATSASGSSEQYF
TGTGCCACCAGTGCATCAGGGTCGTCCGAGCAGTACTTC
>-|-|TRBV27|TRBJ1-6
CASSPIDRILSPLHF
TGTGCCAGCAGTCCCATCGACAGAATACTTTCACCCCTCCACTTT
>-|-|TRBV6-5|TRBJ1-2
CASSYSGGGYTF
TGTGCCAGCAGTTACTCAGGCGGCGGCTACACCTTC
>-|-|TRBV27|TRBJ1-2
CASSFGTNYGYTF
TGTGCCAGCAGTTTCGGCACTAACTATGGCTACACCTTC
>-|-|TRBV7-9|TRBJ1-2
CASSYYREIANYGYTF
TGTGCCAGCAGCTATTATAGGGAGATTGCTAACTATGGCTACACCTTC
>-|-|TRBV7-2|TRBJ1-2
CASSLASNYGYTF
TGTGCCAGCAGCTTAGCGAGTAACTATGGCTACACCTTC
>-|TRBD2|TRBV24-1|TRBJ2-2
CATRSGTKITGELFF
TGTGCCACCAGATCCGGGACTAAAATTACCGGGGAGCTGTTTTTT
>-|-|TRBV5-1|TRBJ2-2
CASSLDEGNTGELFF
TGCGCCAGCAGCTTGGACGAGGGGAACACCGGGGAGCTGTTTTTT
>-|-|TRBV14|TRBJ2-2
CASSQHRSGELFF
TGTGCCAGCAGCCAGCACAGGTCCGGGGAGCTGTTTTTT
>-|TRBD1|TRBV7-9|TRBJ1-1
CASSSATGYTEAFF
TGTGCCAGCAGCTCCGCGACAGGGTACACTGAAGCTTTCTTT
>-|-|TRBV29-1|TRBJ1-4
CSVWWGGSGEKLFF
TGCAGCGTTTGGTGGGGGGGATCCGGTGAAAAACTGTTTTTT
>-|TRBD2|TRBV11-2|TRBJ2-1
CASSLVWRGGRNEQFF
TGTGCCAGCAGCTTAGTGTGGCGGGGGGGCCGCAATGAGCAGTTCTTC
>-|-|TRBV2|TRBJ1-5
CASSSRAQILGNQPQHF
TGTGCCAGCAGTTCTCGGGCCCAGATACTTGGCAATCAGCCCCAGCATTTT
>-|TRBD1|TRBV6-5|TRBJ1-2
CASSYGAGGNYGYTF
TGTGCCAGCAGTTACGGCGCAGGGGGCAACTATGGCTACACCTTC
>-|-|TRBV20-1|TRBJ2-2
CSAASGELFF
TGCAGTGCAGCTTCCGGGGAGCTGTTTTTT
>few|-|TRBV3-1/TRBV3-2|TRBJ2-7
CASSQDRTPYYEQYF
TGTGCCAGCAGCCAAGACAGGACACCGTACTACGAGCAGTACTTC
>-|-|TRBV7-2|TRBJ2-7
CASSLGGVSYEQYF
TGTGCCAGCAGCTTAGGTGGGGTCTCCTACGAGCAGTACTTC
>-|TRBD1|TRBV29-1|TRBJ1-1
CSVGWTGMNTEAFF
TGCAGCGTTGGTTGGACAGGGATGAACACTGAAGCTTTCTTT
>-|-|TRBV2|TRBJ1-5
CASSAGGGRQPQHF
TGTGCCAGCAGTGCGGGGGGCGGTCGTCAGCCCCAGCATTTT
>-|TRBD2|TRBV10-1|TRBJ2-1
CASSDGGASSQFF
TGCGCCAGCAGTGACGGGGGGGCTAGCAGTCAGTTCTTC
>-|TRBD1|TRBV4-2|TRBJ1-6
CASSQDPTGEYSSPLHF
TGTGCCAGCAGCCAAGATCCGACAGGGGAATATTCTTCACCCCTCCACTTT